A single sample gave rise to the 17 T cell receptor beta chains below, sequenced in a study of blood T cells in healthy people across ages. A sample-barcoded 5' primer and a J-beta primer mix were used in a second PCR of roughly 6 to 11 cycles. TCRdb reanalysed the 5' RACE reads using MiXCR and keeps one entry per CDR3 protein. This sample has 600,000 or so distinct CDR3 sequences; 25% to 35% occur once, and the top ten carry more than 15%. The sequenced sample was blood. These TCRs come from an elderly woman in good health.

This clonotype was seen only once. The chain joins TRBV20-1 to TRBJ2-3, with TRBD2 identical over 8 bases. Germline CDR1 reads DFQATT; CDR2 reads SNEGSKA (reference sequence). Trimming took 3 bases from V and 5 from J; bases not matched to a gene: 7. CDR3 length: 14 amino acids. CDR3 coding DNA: TGCAGTGCTAGTCCGGGACTAGTGGAAGATACGCAGTATTTT. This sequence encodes CSASPGLVEDTQYF.

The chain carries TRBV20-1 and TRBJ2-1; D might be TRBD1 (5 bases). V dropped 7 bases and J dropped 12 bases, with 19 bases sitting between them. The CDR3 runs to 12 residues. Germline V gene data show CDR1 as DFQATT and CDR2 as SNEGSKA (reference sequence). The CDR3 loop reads CSDSPTVQGQFF. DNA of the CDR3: TGCAGTGATAGTCCGACGGTGCAGGGGCAGTTCTTC.

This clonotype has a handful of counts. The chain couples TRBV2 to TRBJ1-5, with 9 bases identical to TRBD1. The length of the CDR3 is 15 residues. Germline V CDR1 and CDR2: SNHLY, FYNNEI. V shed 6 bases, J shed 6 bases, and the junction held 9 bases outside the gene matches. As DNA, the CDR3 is TGTGCCAGCAGCCCCACAGGGGGCTCAGGTCAGCCCCAGCATTTT. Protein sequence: CASSPTGGSGQPQHF.

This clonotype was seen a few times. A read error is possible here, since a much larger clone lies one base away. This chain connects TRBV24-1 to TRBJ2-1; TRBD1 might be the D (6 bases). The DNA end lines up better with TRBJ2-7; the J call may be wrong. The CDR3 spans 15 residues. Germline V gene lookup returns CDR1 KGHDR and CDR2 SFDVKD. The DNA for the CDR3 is TGTGCCACCAGTGATTTCGGTACAGGGTCGAATGAGCAGTACTTC. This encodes CATSDFGTGSNEQYF.

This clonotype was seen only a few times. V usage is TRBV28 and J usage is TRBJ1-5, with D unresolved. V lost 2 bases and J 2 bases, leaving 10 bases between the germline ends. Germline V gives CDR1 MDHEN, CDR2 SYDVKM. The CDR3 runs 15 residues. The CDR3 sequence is CASSLGGGRNQPQHF. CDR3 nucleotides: TGTGCCAGCAGTTTAGGTGGAGGTCGCAATCAGCCCCAGCATTTT. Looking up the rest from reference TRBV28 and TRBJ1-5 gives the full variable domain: DVKVTQSSRYLVKRTGEKVFLECVQDMDHENMFWYRQDPGLGLRLIYFSYDVKMKEKGDIPEGYSVSREKKERFSLILESASTNQTSMYLCASSLGGGRNQPQHFGDGTRLSIL.

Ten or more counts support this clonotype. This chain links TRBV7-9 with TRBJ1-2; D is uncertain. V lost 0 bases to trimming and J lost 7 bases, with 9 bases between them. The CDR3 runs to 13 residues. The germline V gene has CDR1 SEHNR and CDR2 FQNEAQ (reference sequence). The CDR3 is CASSLASGLGYTF. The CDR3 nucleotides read TGTGCCAGCAGCTTAGCATCTGGACTTGGCTACACCTTC.

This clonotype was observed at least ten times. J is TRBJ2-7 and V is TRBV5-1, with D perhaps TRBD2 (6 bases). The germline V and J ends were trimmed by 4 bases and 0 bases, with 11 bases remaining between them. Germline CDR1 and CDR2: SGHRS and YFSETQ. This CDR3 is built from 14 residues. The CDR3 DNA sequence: TGCGCCAGCAGCGGCCGGGACTTCTCCTACGAGCAGTACTTC. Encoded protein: CASSGRDFSYEQYF.

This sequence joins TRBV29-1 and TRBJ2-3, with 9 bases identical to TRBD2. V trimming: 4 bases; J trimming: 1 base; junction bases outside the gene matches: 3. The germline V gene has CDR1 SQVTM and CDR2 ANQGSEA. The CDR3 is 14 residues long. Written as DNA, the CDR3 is TGCAGCGTTGGAGCGGGGGGAGGCACAGATACGCAGTATTTT. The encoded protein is CSVGAGGGTDTQYF.

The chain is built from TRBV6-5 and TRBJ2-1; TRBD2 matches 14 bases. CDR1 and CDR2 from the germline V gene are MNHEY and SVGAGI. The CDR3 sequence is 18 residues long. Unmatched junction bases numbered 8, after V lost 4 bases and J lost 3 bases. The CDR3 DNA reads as TGTGCCAGCAGTTGGACTAGCGGGAGGCCCTTCGGCTACAATGAGCAGTTCTTC. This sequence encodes CASSWTSGRPFGYNEQFF.

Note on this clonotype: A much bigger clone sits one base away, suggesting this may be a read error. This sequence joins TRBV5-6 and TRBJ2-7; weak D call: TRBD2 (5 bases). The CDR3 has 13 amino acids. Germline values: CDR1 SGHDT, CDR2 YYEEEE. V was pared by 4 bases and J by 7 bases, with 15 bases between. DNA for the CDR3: TGTGCCAGCAGCGGGCGGGCTACCAATGAGCAGTACTTC. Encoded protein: CASSGRATNEQYF.

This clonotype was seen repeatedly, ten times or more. The CDR3 spells CATSDAGTQFF. The DNA of the CDR3 is TGTGCCACCAGTGACGCAGGTACGCAGTTCTTC. This chain joins TRBV24-1 and TRBJ2-1; D is unclear. This CDR3 comprises 11 residues. V shed 4 bases and J shed 12 bases, with 9 bases lying between them. Germline values: CDR1 KGHDR, CDR2 SFDVKD.

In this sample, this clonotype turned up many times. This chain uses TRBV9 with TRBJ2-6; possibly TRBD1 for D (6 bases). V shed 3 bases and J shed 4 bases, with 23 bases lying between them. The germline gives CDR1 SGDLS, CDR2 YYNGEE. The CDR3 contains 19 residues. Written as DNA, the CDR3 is TGTGCCAGCAGCGCCCCGCAGGGGTCTTGGGGGCTAGGGGCCAACGTCCTGACTTTC. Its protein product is CASSAPQGSWGLGANVLTF.

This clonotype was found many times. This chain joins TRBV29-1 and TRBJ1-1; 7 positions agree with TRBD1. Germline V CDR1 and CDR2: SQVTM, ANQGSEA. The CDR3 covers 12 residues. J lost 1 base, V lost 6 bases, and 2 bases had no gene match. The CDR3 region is CSVPGGNTEAFF. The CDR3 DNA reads TGCAGCGTGCCAGGGGGGAACACTGAAGCTTTCTTT.

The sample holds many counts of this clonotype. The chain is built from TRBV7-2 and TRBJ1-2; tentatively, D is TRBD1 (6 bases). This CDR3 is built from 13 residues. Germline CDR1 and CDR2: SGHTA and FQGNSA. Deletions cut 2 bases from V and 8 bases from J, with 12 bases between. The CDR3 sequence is CASSLFPGAGYTF. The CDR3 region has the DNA TGTGCCAGCAGCTTATTCCCAGGGGCCGGCTACACCTTC.

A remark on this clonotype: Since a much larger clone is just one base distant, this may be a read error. The CDR3 sequence: CAIREGGVRDEQFF. CDR3 nucleotide sequence: TGTGCCATCAGGGAGGGCGGGGTTAGGGATGAGCAGTTCTTC. The chain uses TRBV10-3 and TRBJ2-1; weak D call: TRBD2 (6 bases). V lost 6 bases, J lost 8 bases, and 17 bases lay in between. This CDR3 is 14 amino acids long. The germline gives CDR1 ENHRY, CDR2 SYGVKD.

The CDR3 coding sequence is TGCAGCGCCGGAGGGGGCGAAGGCTACAATGAGCAGTTCTTC. This translates into CSAGGGEGYNEQFF. The gene calls are TRBV20-1 and TRBJ2-1; tentative D call: TRBD1 (7 bases). This CDR3 is 14 amino acids long. CDR1 and CDR2 (germline): DFQATT, SNEGSKA (reference sequence).

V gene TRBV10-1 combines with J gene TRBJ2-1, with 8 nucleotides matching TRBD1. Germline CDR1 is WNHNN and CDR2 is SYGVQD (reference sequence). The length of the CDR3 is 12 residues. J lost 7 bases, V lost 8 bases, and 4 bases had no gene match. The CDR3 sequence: CASATGDNEQFF. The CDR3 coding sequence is TGCGCCAGCGCGACAGGGGATAATGAGCAGTTCTTC.